A single T cell receptor beta chain is shown here with its context. Its antigen is still unknown. Germline lookup yields CDR1 DFQATT and CDR2 SNEGSKA (reference sequence). V was pared by 4 bases and J by 1 base, with 8 bases of the junction left unmatched. This CDR3 has 15 amino acids. This sample was taken from a study of post-analysis software for immune sequencing data. Study-wide results and limits: Samples from a shared batch, those prepared together, strongly co-clustered by F measure. A few TRBV segments, TRBV5-6, TRBV5-1 and TRBV20-1 among them, were found more frequent in patients than controls.

Prepared TCR beta cDNA libraries contained unique molecular identifiers. One entry per CDR3 protein, called by TCRdb with MiXCR from the PCR reads. Altogether around 770,000 distinct CDR3 sequences are present, roughly 50% being singletons, with the ten largest covering roughly 4.9%. The source material was blood. The chain carries TRBV20-1 and TRBJ1-1; 8 bases agree with TRBD1. The TCR was taken from a girl aged 10 to 17 with multiple sclerosis. The CDR3 protein is CSAIRLGQANTEAFF. CDR3 nucleotides: TGCAGTGCTATTCGCCTGGGACAGGCGAACACTGAAGCTTTCTTT.